This TCR beta chain was sequenced for a study of blood T cell repertoires in COVID-19. Study-wide context: There were acute and convalescent COVID-19 samples, and they came from the United States, Italy and Spain. From T cells, B-cell-depleted T cells, or PBMCs came the material, which was cDNA or gDNA.

Germline V gene lookup returns CDR1 MNHEY and CDR2 SVGAGI. CDR3 length: 13 residues. The ends lost 5 bases at V and 5 bases at J; junction bases unmatched: 3. The table came from immunoSEQ multiplex PCR; TCRdb's copy has only in-frame clones and leaves some out. This sample has 35,000 to 40,000 clones, with about 79% found just once. V and J are TRBV6-5 and TRBJ2-5, with TRBD2 identical over 9 bases. Sequencing input: peripheral blood. The receptor's source is a human donor with acute or convalescent COVID-19. The donor label of this sample is uncertain. DNA of the CDR3: TGTGCCAGCAGTAGAAGCGGGGGGGAGACCCAGTACTTC. It codes for CASSRSGGETQYF.